Listed here are 4 T cell receptor beta chains from one sample, sequenced in a study of T cells in Graves' hyperthyroidism and ophthalmopathy. Amplification of TCR beta CDR3 regions was performed using RNA transcripts as template. The TCR CDR3 first-round RT-PCR relied on the HTBI primer set. TCRdb fed the multiplex PCR reads into MiXCR, producing one record per CDR3 protein. The sample yields around 690,000 distinct CDR3 sequences, roughly 20% seen once. Sequencing was done on a sample of blood. The receptors were sampled from a young man with Graves' ophthalmopathy.

This clonotype was recorded a few times. The V gene is TRBV9, the J gene TRBJ2-7; no clear D. The V gene lost 3 bases and the J gene lost 5 bases, with 15 bases spanning the gap. The CDR3 extends over 14 amino acids. Germline lookup yields CDR1 SGDLS and CDR2 YYNGEE. The CDR3 coding sequence is TGTGCCAGCAGCGCTTGGCTAGTCGGGCACGAGCAGTACTTC. Its protein product is CASSAWLVGHEQYF.

This clonotype was found many times. The chain combines TRBV13 with TRBJ2-7; 7 bases fit TRBD1. Trimming at V came to 4 bases and at J to 2 bases, leaving 8 bases not matched to a gene. The germline V gene encodes CDR1 PRHDT and CDR2 FYEKMQ (reference sequence). There are 15 residues in the CDR3. CDR3 DNA: TGTGCCAGCAGCTCAGGACAGGAGAGCCCCTACGAGCAGTACTTC. Amino acid sequence: CASSSGQESPYEQYF.

The chain is built from TRBV5-1 and TRBJ2-5; TRBD2 aligns across 10 bases. The V and J ends lost 1 base and 2 bases, in that order; junction bases with no gene match: 5. The CDR3 sequence is 16 residues long. Germline CDR1 is SGHRS and CDR2 is YFSETQ. The CDR3 nucleotides are TGCGCCAGCAGCTTGTTTACTAGCGGGGAACAAGAGACCCAGTACTTC. Amino acids: CASSLFTSGEQETQYF.

The sample holds a few counts of this clonotype. This chain links TRBV12-3 or TRBV12-4 with TRBJ2-2; perhaps TRBD2 as D (6 bases). V was cut by 3 bases and J by 4 bases, with 12 bases left in between. The CDR3 runs to 15 residues. The CDR3 loop is CASSLWQGGTGELFF. The CDR3 DNA is TGTGCCAGCAGTTTGTGGCAGGGAGGCACCGGGGAGCTGTTTTTT.